This T cell receptor beta chain was recorded in a study of blood T cell repertoires in COVID-19. At the level of the study: PBMCs, B-cell-depleted T cells, or T cells provided the cDNA or gDNA that made up the material.

CDR1 is MNHEY, CDR2 SMNVEV, per germline (reference sequence). V shed 3 bases and J shed 4 bases, with 10 bases lying between them. The CDR3 loop spans 13 amino acids. Measured with immunoSEQ multiplex PCR; TCRdb has only the in-frame clones, and not every one. In the table there are about 170,000 clones, 85% of which are singletons. The sequence came from a human donor with acute or convalescent COVID-19. The donor label of this sample is uncertain. V is TRBV27 and J is TRBJ2-7; D remains unclear. What was sequenced was peripheral blood. The CDR3 region has the DNA TGTGCCAGCAGTTTGAAACCTAATTACGAGCAGTACTTC. This encodes CASSLKPNYEQYF.